This T cell receptor (beta chain) emerged from a study of CD8 T cells in Susac syndrome. Trimming at V came to 4 bases and at J to 6 bases, leaving 6 bases not matched to a gene. Per the germline V gene, CDR1 is SGHDN and CDR2 is FVKESK. CDR3 size: 15 residues. The RNA, about 0.45 to 1 ug, was put through reverse transcription using random hexamers. TCRdb reanalysed the immunoSEQ multiplex PCR reads using MiXCR and keeps one entry per CDR3 protein. Of about 180,000 distinct CDR3 sequences in the sample, 94% were seen once. The clonotype originates from a human donor with Susac syndrome. The sequenced sample consisted of CD4+ T cells from PBMCs. The J gene is TRBJ1-6, the V gene TRBV14, with 7 nucleotides matching TRBD1. CDR3 bases: TGTGCCAGCAGCCCAACAGGGGCTGGTAATTCACCCCTCCACTTT. As protein: CASSPTGAGNSPLHF. The full variable domain, with the rest looked up from reference TRBV14 and TRBJ1-6, is EAGVTQFPSHSVIEKGQTVTLRCDPISGHDNLYWYRRVMGKEIKFLLHFVKESKQDESGMPNNRFLAERTGGTYSTLKVQPAELEDSGVYFCASSPTGAGNSPLHFGNGTRLTVT.